This entry is about one T cell receptor beta chain. Its target is unknown. Time point meaning: week 35, safety follow-up. One vaccine dose held 300 ug of mutant IDH1 20-mer peptide and came with topical imiquimod. The patients received vaccinations eight times, in weeks 1, 3, 5, 7, 11, 15, 19 and 23. Sequenced by immunoSEQ multiplex PCR; TCRdb stores in-frame clones only, minus some. The table has tens of thousands of clones, around 84% seen once. The source of the sample is a study of a mutant IDH1 vaccine in newly diagnosed glioma. CDR3 length equals 15 residues. Germline lookup yields CDR1 MNHNY and CDR2 SVGAGI (reference sequence). V was pared by 6 bases and J by 4 bases, with 10 bases of the junction left unmatched.

The chain employs TRBV6-6 and TRBJ1-2; 8 nucleotides match TRBD1. Here the sequenced sample was PBMCs, taken from a glioma patient whose treatment included an IDH1 peptide vaccine. This TCR was recovered from a man aged 25 to 40 with glioma. CDR3 sequence reads: CASRGTGTGSYGYTF. CDR3 coding DNA: TGTGCCAGCAGGGGTACCGGGACAGGAAGCTATGGCTACACCTTC.